This TCR beta chain was identified during a study of shared clonotypes between healthy human individuals. Study results and limitations: The study drew on few donors, limiting represented genetic and exposure-history diversity.

The assay was run at deep level. Only in-frame clones appear in the TCRdb table, and some are missing; sequencing was by immunoSEQ multiplex PCR. The sample holds 400,000 to 600,000 clones, roughly 77% seen once. The CDR3 totals 13 residues. V was shortened by 0 bases and J by 5 bases, with 7 bases between the two germline ends. Germline V gene sequence: CDR1 SGHVS, CDR2 FQNEAQ. For this clone: Antigen unknown.

Sequenced material: PBMCs. This sequence originates from a woman aged 40 to 50 in good health. Some clones in this sample may be carry-over from other donors' samples. The chain combines TRBV7-8 with TRBJ2-5; D is possibly TRBD1 (5 bases). CDR3 nucleotide sequence: TGTGCCAGCAGCTTAGCGACAGTGGAGACCCAGTACTTC. Translation gives CASSLATVETQYF. Full variable domain (rest looked up from reference TRBV7-8 and TRBJ2-5): GAGVSQSPRYKVAKRGQDVALRCDPISGHVSLFWYQQALGQGPEFLTYFQNEAQLDKSGLPSDRFFAERPEGSVSTLKIQRTQQEDSAVYLCASSLATVETQYFGPGTRLLVL.